This is a list of T cell receptor beta chains from one sample in a study of CD8 T cells in Susac syndrome. MiXCR, run by TCRdb on the immunoSEQ multiplex PCR reads, gives a single entry per CDR3 protein. Of under 200,000 distinct CDR3 sequences listed, 90% to 95% are singletons. Sequenced sample: CD4+ T cells from PBMCs. The receptors here all came from a human donor with Susac syndrome. Each CDR3 is given with its conserved first and last residue. D genes are given only for firm matches. The listing skips clone size in some rows; elsewhere it reads once, few, many or a size class.

size: NA
J: TRBJ1-2
D: NA
V: TRBV7-2
length: 13
CDR3: CASTPTSRDGYTF
DNA: TGTGCCAGTACCCCTACCTCCAGGGATGGCTACACCTTC

size: few
J: TRBJ2-3
D: NA
V: TRBV7-2
length: 15
CDR3: CASSLATSGTDTQYF
DNA: TGTGCCAGCAGCTTAGCGACAAGCGGAACAGATACGCAGTATTTT

size: once
J: TRBJ2-2
D: NA
V: TRBV20-1
length: 12
CDR3: CSASEAAGELFF
DNA: TGCAGTGCTAGTGAGGCTGCCGGGGAGCTGTTTTTT

size: once
J: TRBJ2-3
D: NA
V: TRBV11-2
length: 15
CDR3: CASSLTGSWADTQYF
DNA: TGTGCCAGCAGCCTTACAGGGAGTTGGGCAGATACGCAGTATTTT

size: once
J: TRBJ1-1
D: TRBD1
V: TRBV7-2
length: 15
CDR3: CASSLATGSGTEAFF
DNA: TGTGCCAGCAGCTTGGCGACAGGGAGTGGCACTGAAGCTTTCTTT

size: NA
J: TRBJ2-5
D: NA
V: TRBV29-1
length: 13
CDR3: CSVISNLGETQYF
DNA: TGCAGCGTTATCTCTAATCTGGGAGAGACCCAGTACTTC

size: NA
J: TRBJ1-4
D: NA
V: TRBV5-1
length: 14
CDR3: CASSNGGTNEKLFF
DNA: TGCGCCAGCAGCAACGGGGGGACTAATGAAAAACTGTTTTTT

size: NA
J: TRBJ1-1
D: TRBD1
V: TRBV3-1
length: 15
CDR3: CASSHGTVMNTEAFF
DNA: TGTGCCAGCAGCCACGGGACAGTCATGAACACTGAAGCTTTCTTT

size: NA
J: TRBJ2-7
D: TRBD2
V: TRBV4-3
length: 14
CDR3: CASSPGLAPSEQYF
DNA: TGCGCCAGCAGCCCGGGACTAGCCCCGAGCGAGCAGTACTTC

size: NA
J: TRBJ2-3
D: TRBD2
V: TRBV20-1
length: 17
CDR3: CSARPRVAGGEADTQYF
DNA: TGCAGTGCTAGGCCCCGAGTAGCGGGGGGGGAAGCAGATACGCAGTATTTT

size: NA
J: TRBJ1-2
D: NA
V: TRBV25-1
length: 14
CDR3: CASSAYTGFRGYTF
DNA: TGTGCCAGCAGTGCCTATACAGGGTTTCGTGGCTACACCTTC

size: NA
J: TRBJ2-3
D: TRBD2
V: TRBV7-8
length: 16
CDR3: CASSGMLAGSTDTQYF
DNA: TGTGCCAGCAGCGGCATGCTAGCGGGGAGCACGGATACGCAGTATTTT

size: NA
J: TRBJ2-1
D: TRBD2
V: TRBV19
length: 15
CDR3: CASSTTGGNNNEQFF
DNA: TGTGCCAGTAGTACCACGGGGGGGAACAACAATGAGCAGTTCTTC

size: once
J: TRBJ2-7
D: NA
V: TRBV30
length: 11
CDR3: CAWSLGYEQYF
DNA: TGTGCCTGGAGTTTGGGCTACGAGCAGTACTTC

size: once
J: TRBJ1-1
D: NA
V: TRBV6-6
length: 14
CDR3: CASSYGDTNTEAFF
DNA: TGTGCCAGCAGTTACGGGGACACGAACACTGAAGCTTTCTTT

size: NA
J: TRBJ2-6
D: NA
V: TRBV29-1
length: 13
CDR3: CSVESTGANVLTF
DNA: TGCAGCGTTGAATCAACTGGGGCCAACGTCCTGACTTTC

size: NA
J: TRBJ1-6
D: NA
V: TRBV3-1
length: 14
CDR3: CASSQLTQGSPLHF
DNA: TGTGCCAGCAGCCAACTGACACAGGGTTCACCCCTCCACTTT

size: NA
J: TRBJ1-4
D: NA
V: TRBV9
length: 13
CDR3: CASGRENYEKLFF
DNA: TGTGCCAGCGGTCGGGAGAATTATGAAAAACTGTTTTTT

size: NA
J: TRBJ2-3
D: NA
V: TRBV28
length: 13
CDR3: CASSPGGRDTQYF
DNA: TGTGCCAGCAGCCCCGGGGGCAGGGATACGCAGTATTTT

size: once
J: TRBJ2-5
D: NA
V: TRBV5-1
length: 15
CDR3: CASSQGSAVQETQYF
DNA: TGCGCCAGCAGTCAGGGGTCCGCCGTACAAGAGACCCAGTACTTC

size: NA
J: TRBJ1-1
D: NA
V: TRBV7-9
length: 15
CDR3: CASSQRVDGNTEAFF
DNA: TGTGCCAGCAGCCAGAGGGTGGATGGAAACACTGAAGCTTTCTTT

size: NA
J: TRBJ1-1
D: TRBD1
V: TRBV7-3
length: 14
CDR3: CASSAGQVNTEAFF
DNA: TGTGCCAGCAGCGCTGGACAGGTGAACACTGAAGCTTTCTTT

size: NA
J: TRBJ1-1
D: NA
V: TRBV3-1
length: 15
CDR3: CASRRIDSMNTEAFF
DNA: TGTGCCAGCAGACGTATAGACAGCATGAACACTGAAGCTTTCTTT

size: NA
J: TRBJ2-7
D: NA
V: TRBV5-4
length: 13
CDR3: CASSGDGSYEQYF
DNA: TGTGCCAGCAGCGGGGACGGTTCGTACGAGCAGTACTTC

size: NA
J: TRBJ2-7
D: NA
V: TRBV7-2
length: 13
CDR3: CASSHGPNYEQYF
DNA: TGTGCCAGCAGCCATGGACCAAACTACGAGCAGTACTTC

size: NA
J: TRBJ1-2
D: TRBD1
V: TRBV27
length: 13
CDR3: CASGTGRAAGYTF
DNA: TGTGCCAGCGGGACAGGAAGGGCTGCTGGCTACACCTTC

size: NA
J: TRBJ1-3
D: NA
V: TRBV20-1
length: 16
CDR3: CSARDSFGRSENTIYF
DNA: TGCAGTGCTAGAGATTCCTTCGGACGCTCTGAAAACACCATATATTTT

size: NA
J: TRBJ1-1
D: NA
V: TRBV19
length: 13
CDR3: CASSMTANTEAFF
DNA: TGTGCCAGTAGTATGACAGCGAACACTGAAGCTTTCTTT

size: NA
J: TRBJ2-3
D: NA
V: TRBV6-1
length: 15
CDR3: CASRGWDGSTDTQYF
DNA: TGTGCCAGCAGAGGGTGGGACGGCAGCACAGATACGCAGTATTTT

size: NA
J: TRBJ1-5
D: NA
V: TRBV20-1
length: 12
CDR3: CSASGGNQPQHF
DNA: TGCAGTGCTAGCGGGGGTAATCAGCCCCAGCATTTT

size: NA
J: TRBJ1-2
D: NA
V: TRBV7-9
length: 12
CDR3: CASSSGLNGYTF
DNA: TGTGCCAGCAGCTCAGGACTTAATGGCTACACCTTC

size: NA
J: TRBJ2-1
D: NA
V: TRBV29-1
length: 13
CDR3: CSVGGSTYNEQFF
DNA: TGCAGCGTTGGGGGAAGTACCTACAATGAGCAGTTCTTC

size: NA
J: TRBJ2-7
D: NA
V: TRBV7-2
length: 13
CDR3: CASSFSGRAEQYF
DNA: TGTGCCAGCAGCTTCTCGGGCCGGGCCGAGCAGTACTTC

size: NA
J: TRBJ2-1
D: TRBD2
V: TRBV20-1
length: 14
CDR3: CSASPGLAVDEQFF
DNA: TGCAGTGCCTCTCCGGGACTAGCAGTGGATGAGCAGTTCTTC

size: once
J: TRBJ1-1
D: NA
V: TRBV18
length: 13
CDR3: CASSEGKNTEAFF
DNA: TGTGCCAGCTCGGAGGGAAAGAACACTGAAGCTTTCTTT

size: NA
J: TRBJ2-7
D: NA
V: TRBV7-2
length: 15
CDR3: CASSLEGGYSYEQYF
DNA: TGTGCCAGCAGCTTAGAAGGCGGTTATTCCTACGAGCAGTACTTC

size: NA
J: TRBJ1-4
D: NA
V: TRBV14
length: 16
CDR3: CASSPLEGQRNEKLFF
DNA: TGTGCCAGCAGCCCTCTGGAGGGCCAAAGGAATGAAAAACTGTTTTTT

size: NA
J: TRBJ2-3
D: NA
V: TRBV30
length: 13
CDR3: CAWSTPRGDTQYF
DNA: TGTGCCTGGAGTACCCCGCGTGGAGATACGCAGTATTTT

size: NA
J: TRBJ1-3
D: NA
V: TRBV7-8
length: 15
CDR3: CASSLEIRSGNTIYF
DNA: TGTGCCAGCAGCTTAGAGATCCGCTCTGGAAACACCATATATTTT

size: NA
J: TRBJ2-3
D: NA
V: TRBV5-1
length: 15
CDR3: CASSLQDYRTDTQYF
DNA: TGCGCCAGCAGCTTGCAGGACTACCGCACGGATACGCAGTATTTT

size: once
J: TRBJ1-2
D: NA
V: TRBV24-1
length: 15
CDR3: CATSDFPRWGKGYTF
DNA: TGTGCCACCAGTGATTTTCCCCGATGGGGTAAGGGCTACACCTTC

size: NA
J: TRBJ2-5
D: TRBD1
V: TRBV3-1
length: 15
CDR3: CASSPRTGGQETQYF
DNA: TGTGCCAGCAGCCCCCGGACAGGGGGACAAGAGACCCAGTACTTC

size: NA
J: TRBJ1-2
D: NA
V: TRBV23-1
length: 13
CDR3: CASSQSRGQGYTF
DNA: TGCGCCAGCAGTCAATCGAGGGGCCAAGGCTACACCTTC

size: NA
J: TRBJ2-1
D: TRBD1
V: TRBV12-3/TRBV12-4
length: 15
CDR3: CASSLQDRGGNEQFF
DNA: TGTGCCAGCAGTTTACAGGACAGGGGTGGAAATGAGCAGTTCTTC

size: NA
J: TRBJ1-1
D: TRBD1
V: TRBV27
length: 17
CDR3: CASSFGGQLPSNTEAFF
DNA: TGTGCCAGCAGTTTTGGGGGACAGTTACCTTCGAACACTGAAGCTTTCTTT

size: NA
J: TRBJ1-5
D: TRBD1
V: TRBV19
length: 16
CDR3: CASTSTGRNGIQPQHF
DNA: TGTGCCAGTACCTCGACAGGGAGAAACGGAATTCAGCCCCAGCATTTT

size: NA
J: TRBJ1-2
D: TRBD1
V: TRBV12-3/TRBV12-4
length: 14
CDR3: CASSDYTGTDGYTF
DNA: TGTGCCAGCAGTGATTATACCGGGACAGATGGCTACACCTTC

size: NA
J: TRBJ1-1
D: NA
V: TRBV9
length: 16
CDR3: CASSSASRGLNTEAFF
DNA: TGTGCCAGCAGCTCCGCCAGCAGGGGCCTGAACACTGAAGCTTTCTTT

size: NA
J: TRBJ2-5
D: TRBD1
V: TRBV19
length: 13
CDR3: CASRKTGEETQYF
DNA: TGTGCCAGTAGGAAGACAGGGGAAGAGACCCAGTACTTC

size: NA
J: TRBJ2-7
D: NA
V: TRBV7-2
length: 13
CDR3: CASSLGRLYEQYF
DNA: TGTGCCAGCAGCTTGGGACGGCTCTACGAGCAGTACTTC

size: NA
J: TRBJ1-1
D: NA
V: TRBV5-1
length: 13
CDR3: CASRVNMNTEAFF
DNA: TGCGCCAGCAGGGTAAACATGAACACTGAAGCTTTCTTT

size: NA
J: TRBJ1-5
D: NA
V: TRBV7-2
length: 14
CDR3: CASSLRGKNQPQHF
DNA: TGTGCCAGCAGCTTAAGGGGAAAGAATCAGCCCCAGCATTTT

size: NA
J: TRBJ2-5
D: TRBD2
V: TRBV7-2
length: 15
CDR3: CASSTWTSGAKTQYF
DNA: TGTGCCAGCAGCACTTGGACTAGCGGGGCAAAGACCCAGTACTTC

size: NA
J: TRBJ2-6
D: NA
V: TRBV7-3
length: 16
CDR3: CASSLGQIPGANVLTF
DNA: TGTGCCAGCAGCTTAGGCCAGATCCCTGGGGCCAACGTCCTGACTTTC